This TCR beta chain was profiled in a study of T cell clonality in common variable immunodeficiency. The study's findings and limits: Common variable immunodeficiency TCR beta sequences reportedly had fewer deletions and N-nucleotide insertions.

This clone was counted only a few times. Its target is not known. Sequencing ends 3 residues short of the CDR3 end; the germline J gene provides the rest. Clones were sequenced by immunoSEQ multiplex PCR, and TCRdb holds only the in-frame ones, with some missing. The sample counts about 30,000 clones, none seen once; the ten largest own about 5%. CDR1 and CDR2 from the germline V gene are SNHLY and FYNNEI. Trimming removed 5 bases from V and 5 bases from J; junction bases left unmatched: 3. CDR3 length: 13 amino acids. V usage is TRBV2 and J usage is TRBJ2-3, with 8 bases fitting TRBD1. The sample consisted of peripheral blood mononuclear cells. This clonotype was obtained from a human donor with common variable immunodeficiency. CDR3 in amino acids: CASSWDRKDTQYF. Incomplete CDR3 DNA: TGTGCCAGCAGTTGGGACAGGAAAGATACG.